These T cell receptor beta chains were read from a single sample in a study of cytomegalovirus exposure and HLA in healthy donors. Repertoires were generated with immunoSEQ multiplex PCR, while TCRdb's copy carries only in-frame clones and drops some. The sample yields roughly 140,000 clones, approximately 72% seen once. Material: PBMCs. Receptors were obtained from a man between 40 and 49 years old in good health and CMV-seronegative. CDR3s include the opening cysteine and the closing phenylalanine or tryptophan. Each record gives: CDR3 DNA, CDR3 protein, J gene, D gene, clone size, V gene. A D gene is named only where the DNA matches it firmly. Size tells how often a clone was seen (once, few, many) or the class of an expanded clone, and some rows leave it out.

CDR3 DNA: TGTGCCAGCAGCTTGCGGGGTGACTATGGCTACACCTTC
CDR3 protein: CASSLRGDYGYTF
J gene: TRBJ1-2
D gene: NA
clone size: NA
V gene: TRBV5-5

CDR3 DNA: TGCGCCAGCAGCTTGGTTCCCCGGGATGCAACTAATGAAAAACTGTTTTTT
CDR3 protein: CASSLVPRDATNEKLFF
J gene: TRBJ1-4
D gene: NA
clone size: NA
V gene: TRBV5-1

CDR3 DNA: TGTGCCAGCAGCGTAGCTCTTGGGGGCAACTACGAGCAGTACTTC
CDR3 protein: CASSVALGGNYEQYF
J gene: TRBJ2-7
D gene: NA
clone size: few
V gene: TRBV9

CDR3 DNA: TGTGCCAGCAGCGTAGATCTCTATAACACAGATACGCGGTATTTT
CDR3 protein: CASSVDLYNTDTRYF
J gene: TRBJ2-3
D gene: NA
clone size: NA
V gene: TRBV9

CDR3 DNA: TGTGCCAGCAGCTTAAGGCTTGCGGATGCCCAAATCAATCAGCCCCAGCATTTT
CDR3 protein: CASSLRLADAQINQPQHF
J gene: TRBJ1-5
D gene: NA
clone size: NA
V gene: TRBV7-6

CDR3 DNA: TGTGCCAGCAGCAACAGGGTCTCAGAGACCCAGTACTTC
CDR3 protein: CASSNRVSETQYF
J gene: TRBJ2-5
D gene: NA
clone size: NA
V gene: TRBV7-3

CDR3 DNA: TGTGCCAGCAGATCCGGGACAGCTAATGAGCAGTTCTTC
CDR3 protein: CASRSGTANEQFF
J gene: TRBJ2-1
D gene: TRBD1
clone size: NA
V gene: TRBV5-4

CDR3 DNA: TGTGCCAGCAGTTTCCTATGGGGGGGGCGGGTGGGCAATCAGCCCCAGCATTTT
CDR3 protein: CASSFLWGGRVGNQPQHF
J gene: TRBJ1-5
D gene: NA
clone size: NA
V gene: TRBV27

CDR3 DNA: TGTGCCAGCAGCGTAGGGCGAGCGGGAGACATTCAGTACTTC
CDR3 protein: CASSVGRAGDIQYF
J gene: TRBJ2-4
D gene: TRBD2
clone size: few
V gene: TRBV9

CDR3 DNA: TGTGCCAGCAGCATCGGGTCTAGATCCGAAGGGCAGTTCTTC
CDR3 protein: CASSIGSRSEGQFF
J gene: TRBJ2-1
D gene: NA
clone size: NA
V gene: TRBV13

CDR3 DNA: TGTGCCAGCAGCTTAGTTCAGGGCACTGAAGCTTTCTTT
CDR3 protein: CASSLVQGTEAFF
J gene: TRBJ1-1
D gene: NA
clone size: NA
V gene: TRBV7-3

CDR3 DNA: TGTGCCTGGAGTCGGGTGAACACTGAAGCTTTCTTT
CDR3 protein: CAWSRVNTEAFF
J gene: TRBJ1-1
D gene: NA
clone size: once
V gene: TRBV30

CDR3 DNA: TGTGCCAGTACCCTCGGTCCTAGCGGCACCTACGAGCAGTACTTC
CDR3 protein: CASTLGPSGTYEQYF
J gene: TRBJ2-7
D gene: TRBD2
clone size: NA
V gene: TRBV19

CDR3 DNA: TGCGCCAGCAGCTTGGAAGGGGGGGGTGAGCAGTACTTC
CDR3 protein: CASSLEGGGEQYF
J gene: TRBJ2-7
D gene: NA
clone size: NA
V gene: TRBV5-1

CDR3 DNA: TGTGCCAGCAGGCCACCTAGCGGGGGCCCCGGTAGCACCGGGGAGCTGTTTTTT
CDR3 protein: CASRPPSGGPGSTGELFF
J gene: TRBJ2-2
D gene: TRBD2
clone size: NA
V gene: TRBV7-9

CDR3 DNA: TGTGCCAGCAGCACCAGGGTTGCCGGGGAGCTGTTTTTT
CDR3 protein: CASSTRVAGELFF
J gene: TRBJ2-2
D gene: NA
clone size: NA
V gene: TRBV11-2

CDR3 DNA: TGTGCCTGGAGGTCGGACAAACGCACAGATACGCAGTATTTT
CDR3 protein: CAWRSDKRTDTQYF
J gene: TRBJ2-3
D gene: NA
clone size: NA
V gene: TRBV30

CDR3 DNA: TGTGCCAGTAGTATCTCCAGTAACACTGAAGCTTTCTTT
CDR3 protein: CASSISSNTEAFF
J gene: TRBJ1-1
D gene: NA
clone size: NA
V gene: TRBV19

CDR3 DNA: TGTGCCAGTAGTAGGGCCGGGCAGGGCGGCTACACCTTC
CDR3 protein: CASSRAGQGGYTF
J gene: TRBJ1-2
D gene: NA
clone size: NA
V gene: TRBV19

CDR3 DNA: TGTGCCAGCAGGACCGGGACTAGCGGGAGAGGCACGCAGTATTTT
CDR3 protein: CASRTGTSGRGTQYF
J gene: TRBJ2-3
D gene: TRBD2
clone size: NA
V gene: TRBV6-1

CDR3 DNA: TGCGCCAGCAGTGAAGGGGTACTAGCGGGGAGTCAAGAGACCCAGTACTTC
CDR3 protein: CASSEGVLAGSQETQYF
J gene: TRBJ2-5
D gene: TRBD2
clone size: NA
V gene: TRBV10-1

CDR3 DNA: TGCGCCAGCAGTCAATCTCCCGCAGGGTGGATCTACGAGCAGTACTTC
CDR3 protein: CASSQSPAGWIYEQYF
J gene: TRBJ2-7
D gene: NA
clone size: NA
V gene: TRBV23-1

CDR3 DNA: TGTGCCAGCAGCTACCCCCGGGTAGCGGCTAGCACAGATACGCAGTATTTT
CDR3 protein: CASSYPRVAASTDTQYF
J gene: TRBJ2-3
D gene: NA
clone size: NA
V gene: TRBV7-9

CDR3 DNA: TGTGCAAGTCGCTCACAAACAGGGGGGAGCGGGGCCAACGTCCTGACTTTC
CDR3 protein: CASRSQTGGSGANVLTF
J gene: TRBJ2-6
D gene: NA
clone size: NA
V gene: TRBV12-2

CDR3 DNA: TGTGCCAGCAGCTCATACAGGGGGCTGAGGGAAAAACTGTTTTTT
CDR3 protein: CASSSYRGLREKLFF
J gene: TRBJ1-4
D gene: TRBD1
clone size: NA
V gene: TRBV11-2

CDR3 DNA: TGTGCCAGCAGGGTGGGACAGAAAGATGAAAAACTGTTTTTT
CDR3 protein: CASRVGQKDEKLFF
J gene: TRBJ1-4
D gene: TRBD1
clone size: NA
V gene: TRBV6-1

CDR3 DNA: TGCAGCGTAGCCTTGGCGGAAGAGCAGTTCTTC
CDR3 protein: CSVALAEEQFF
J gene: TRBJ2-1
D gene: NA
clone size: NA
V gene: TRBV29-1

CDR3 DNA: TGTGCCAGCAGCGAGGGACAGACCACCTACGAGCAGTACTTC
CDR3 protein: CASSEGQTTYEQYF
J gene: TRBJ2-7
D gene: TRBD1
clone size: NA
V gene: TRBV7-6

CDR3 DNA: TGCAGCGTGGGGGCGAGGGGTGGCTACACCTTC
CDR3 protein: CSVGARGGYTF
J gene: TRBJ1-2
D gene: NA
clone size: NA
V gene: TRBV29-1

CDR3 DNA: TGTGCCTGGAGTGTTTATCGGGATACGCAGTATTTT
CDR3 protein: CAWSVYRDTQYF
J gene: TRBJ2-3
D gene: NA
clone size: NA
V gene: TRBV30

CDR3 DNA: TGCGCCAGCAGCTTGAATCTAGCGGGGGCAGGAGAGCAGTTCTTC
CDR3 protein: CASSLNLAGAGEQFF
J gene: TRBJ2-1
D gene: TRBD2
clone size: NA
V gene: TRBV5-1

CDR3 DNA: TGTGCCAGCAGGCAGGACAGCTCCTACTCGGGGCCCCAGCATTTT
CDR3 protein: CASRQDSSYSGPQHF
J gene: TRBJ1-5
D gene: NA
clone size: NA
V gene: TRBV2

CDR3 DNA: TGTGCCAGCAGCTTTATGACAGGGTGGGATCAGCCCCAGCATTTT
CDR3 protein: CASSFMTGWDQPQHF
J gene: TRBJ1-5
D gene: TRBD1
clone size: few
V gene: TRBV7-2

CDR3 DNA: TGTGCCAGCAGCTTGGCCAGGGCTGGTCATGACGAGCAGTACTTC
CDR3 protein: CASSLARAGHDEQYF
J gene: TRBJ2-7
D gene: NA
clone size: NA
V gene: TRBV5-6

CDR3 DNA: TGTGCCAGCAGTGATGAAGGGGGGGATAATTCACCCCTCCACTTT
CDR3 protein: CASSDEGGDNSPLHF
J gene: TRBJ1-6
D gene: NA
clone size: few
V gene: TRBV6-1

CDR3 DNA: TGTGCCAGCAGCCTGGGGACTAGCGGGATCCAAGAGACCCAGTACTTC
CDR3 protein: CASSLGTSGIQETQYF
J gene: TRBJ2-5
D gene: TRBD2
clone size: NA
V gene: TRBV7-7

CDR3 DNA: TGCAGCGTTGAAGTTCCGGTAGACACCGGGGAGCTGTTTTTT
CDR3 protein: CSVEVPVDTGELFF
J gene: TRBJ2-2
D gene: NA
clone size: NA
V gene: TRBV29-1

CDR3 DNA: TGTGCCAGCAGCTCAAACCGGGACAGGGGAACGGAGACCCAGTACTTC
CDR3 protein: CASSSNRDRGTETQYF
J gene: TRBJ2-5
D gene: TRBD1
clone size: NA
V gene: TRBV7-9

CDR3 DNA: TGTGCCAGCAGCATTACGGGACAGGGGAACTCTGGCTACACCTTC
CDR3 protein: CASSITGQGNSGYTF
J gene: TRBJ1-2
D gene: TRBD1
clone size: NA
V gene: TRBV9

CDR3 DNA: TGCGCCAGCAGCCAAGTTGAGAGACAGGGAATTTTGAACACTGCAGCTTTCTTT
CDR3 protein: CASSQVERQGILNTAAFF
J gene: TRBJ1-1
D gene: TRBD1
clone size: NA
V gene: TRBV4-1

CDR3 DNA: TGCGCCAGCAGCTTAACTAGCGGGAGCTACGAGCAGTACTTC
CDR3 protein: CASSLTSGSYEQYF
J gene: TRBJ2-7
D gene: TRBD2
clone size: NA
V gene: TRBV5-1

CDR3 DNA: TGCGCCAGCAGCGGCGAACCGGGACTCAACACAGATACGCAGTATTTT
CDR3 protein: CASSGEPGLNTDTQYF
J gene: TRBJ2-3
D gene: NA
clone size: few
V gene: TRBV5-1

CDR3 DNA: TGTGCCTGGAGACCCGGGACACGCTACGAGCAGTACTTC
CDR3 protein: CAWRPGTRYEQYF
J gene: TRBJ2-7
D gene: NA
clone size: NA
V gene: TRBV30

CDR3 DNA: TGCGCCAGCAGCCTTTGGGGGCAGGGGGGCACAGATACGCAGTATTTT
CDR3 protein: CASSLWGQGGTDTQYF
J gene: TRBJ2-3
D gene: TRBD1
clone size: NA
V gene: TRBV5-1

CDR3 DNA: TGTGCCATCAGTGAGTCGTGGACAGGGGGTCCCAATCAGCCCCAGAATTTT
CDR3 protein: CAISESWTGGPNQPQNF
J gene: TRBJ1-5
D gene: TRBD1
clone size: NA
V gene: TRBV10-3

CDR3 DNA: TGTGCCAGCAGTTCCCCGCGGCTCGGCACCGGGGAGCTGTTTTTT
CDR3 protein: CASSSPRLGTGELFF
J gene: TRBJ2-2
D gene: NA
clone size: few
V gene: TRBV27

CDR3 DNA: TGTGCCAGCTCACCAAACAGGGGGAACTACGAGCAGTACTTC
CDR3 protein: CASSPNRGNYEQYF
J gene: TRBJ2-7
D gene: TRBD1
clone size: NA
V gene: TRBV18

CDR3 DNA: TGTGCCTGGAGTGCCCCCTACGGGAGCTCCTACGAGCAGTACTTC
CDR3 protein: CAWSAPYGSSYEQYF
J gene: TRBJ2-7
D gene: NA
clone size: NA
V gene: TRBV30

CDR3 DNA: TGTGCCATCAGTGAGTCGGCAGGGTCTAATGAAAAACTGTTTTTT
CDR3 protein: CAISESAGSNEKLFF
J gene: TRBJ1-4
D gene: NA
clone size: NA
V gene: TRBV10-3

CDR3 DNA: TGTGCCTGGAGTGGTGGACAGAGCACAGATACGCAGTATTTT
CDR3 protein: CAWSGGQSTDTQYF
J gene: TRBJ2-3
D gene: NA
clone size: NA
V gene: TRBV30

CDR3 DNA: TGTGCCAGCTCCCTACAAACAGTCTTAGGCTACGAGCAGTACTTC
CDR3 protein: CASSLQTVLGYEQYF
J gene: TRBJ2-7
D gene: NA
clone size: NA
V gene: TRBV18